Described below is a single T cell receptor beta chain sequence and its context. Antigen unknown. Trimming stripped 4 bases from V and 6 bases from J, with 13 bases between. This CDR3 has 13 residues. CDR1 and CDR2 (germline): DFQATT, SNEGSKA (reference sequence). This entry is derived from a study of blood T cells in healthy people across ages. Study conclusions and caveats: Compared with aged donors, long-lived donors showed fewer expanded clones, suggesting selection. TCR beta diversity per million T cells fell roughly linearly with age.

The second PCR ran 7 to 11 cycles with a sample-barcoded 5' primer and J-beta primers. TCRdb redid the calling of the 5' RACE reads with MiXCR, one entry per CDR3 protein. The sample consists of 650,000 to 700,000 distinct CDR3 sequences, 32% of them appearing once. The receptor's source is a woman over 75 in good health. The sequenced sample was blood. V usage is TRBV20-1 and J usage is TRBJ2-1, with D possibly being TRBD1 (5 bases). The CDR3 sequence is CSANLPGPNEQFF. The CDR3, as DNA: TGCAGTGCTAATTTGCCAGGGCCCAATGAGCAGTTCTTC.